This entry describes one TCR beta chain. Its matching antigen is unknown. At one boundary the junction diverges from the germline segment, which might be a read error. The method was immunoSEQ multiplex PCR; TCRdb's version includes in-frame clones alone and lacks a portion of them. Here the sample spans around 130,000 clones, approximately 94% being singletons. This specimen belongs to a study of T cell responses to AZD1222 COVID-19 vaccine. Study results and caveats: Clonal diversity was possibly underestimated, and the donors were mostly white British, with more females. Only a handful of AZD1222 recipients, roughly 6 in all, had baseline seropositivity.

Per the germline V gene, CDR1 is DFQATT and CDR2 is SNEGSKA (reference sequence). This CDR3 is 10 amino acids long. The chain links TRBV20-1 to TRBJ1-2, with D perhaps TRBD1 (6 bases). This receptor was identified in an adult in good health. The sample was peripheral blood, taken on day 0 of AZD1222 vaccination. Here the CDR3 reads CGGAAYGYTF. The CDR3 DNA reads as TGTGGGGGGGCGGCCTATGGCTACACCTTC.